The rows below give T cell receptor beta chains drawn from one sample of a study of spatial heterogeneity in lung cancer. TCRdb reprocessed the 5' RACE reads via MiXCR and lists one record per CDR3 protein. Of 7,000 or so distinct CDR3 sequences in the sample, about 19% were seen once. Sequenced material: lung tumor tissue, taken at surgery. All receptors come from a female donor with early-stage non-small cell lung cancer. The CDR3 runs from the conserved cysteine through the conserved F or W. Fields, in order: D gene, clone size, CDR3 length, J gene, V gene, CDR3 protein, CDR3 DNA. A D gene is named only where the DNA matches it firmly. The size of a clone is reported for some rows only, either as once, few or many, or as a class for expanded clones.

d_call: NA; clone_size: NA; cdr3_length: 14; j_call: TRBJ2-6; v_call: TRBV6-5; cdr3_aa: CASSLGLGANVLTF; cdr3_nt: TGTGCCAGCAGTCTGGGCCTCGGGGCCAACGTCCTGACTTTC
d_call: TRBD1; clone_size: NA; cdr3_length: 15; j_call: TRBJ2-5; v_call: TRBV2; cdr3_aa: CAITPITGGLGTQYF; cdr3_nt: TGTGCCATAACACCTATAACAGGGGGGCTGGGGACCCAGTACTTC
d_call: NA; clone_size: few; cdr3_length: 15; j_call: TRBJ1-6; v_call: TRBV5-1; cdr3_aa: CASSLEDSDNSPLHF; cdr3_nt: TGCGCCAGCAGCTTGGAGGACAGCGATAATTCACCCCTCCACTTT
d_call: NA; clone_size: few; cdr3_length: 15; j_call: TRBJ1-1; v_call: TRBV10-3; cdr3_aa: CAISESALMNTEAFF; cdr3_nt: TGTGCCATCAGTGAGTCAGCTTTGATGAACACTGAAGCTTTCTTT
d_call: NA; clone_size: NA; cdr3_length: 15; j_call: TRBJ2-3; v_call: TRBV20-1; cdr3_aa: CSARDRDSYVDTQYF; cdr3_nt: TGCAGTGCTAGAGATCGGGACTCATACGTAGATACGCAGTATTTT
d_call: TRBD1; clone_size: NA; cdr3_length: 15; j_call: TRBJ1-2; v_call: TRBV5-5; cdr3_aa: CASSLGQGNDYGYTF; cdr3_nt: TGTGCCAGCAGCTTGGGACAGGGGAATGACTATGGCTACACCTTC
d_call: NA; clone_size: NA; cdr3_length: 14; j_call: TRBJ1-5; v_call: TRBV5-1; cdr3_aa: CASLISSYNQPQHF; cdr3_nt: TGCGCCAGCCTCATTAGTTCCTACAATCAGCCCCAGCATTTT
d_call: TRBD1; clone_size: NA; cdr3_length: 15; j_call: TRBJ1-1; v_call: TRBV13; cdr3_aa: CASSYRTGLYTEAFF; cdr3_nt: TGTGCCAGCAGCTACCGGACAGGGTTGTACACTGAAGCTTTCTTT
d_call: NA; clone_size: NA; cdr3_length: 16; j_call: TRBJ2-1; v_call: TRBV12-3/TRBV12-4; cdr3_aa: CASSLYSPGRYNEQFF; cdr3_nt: TGTGCCAGCAGTTTATATTCCCCGGGACGGTACAATGAGCAGTTCTTC
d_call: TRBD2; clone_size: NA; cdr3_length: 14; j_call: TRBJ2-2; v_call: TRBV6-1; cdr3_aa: CASSASGAAGELFF; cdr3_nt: TGTGCCAGCAGTGCTAGCGGGGCGGCCGGGGAGCTGTTTTTT
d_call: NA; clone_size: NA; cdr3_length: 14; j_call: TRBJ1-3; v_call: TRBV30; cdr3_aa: CAWSVGGSGNTIYF; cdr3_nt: TGTGCCTGGAGTGTTGGTGGCTCTGGAAACACCATATATTTT
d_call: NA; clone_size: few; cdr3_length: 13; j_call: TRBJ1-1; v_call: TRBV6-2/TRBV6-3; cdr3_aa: CASSFGQYTEAFF; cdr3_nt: TGTGCCAGCAGTTTTGGCCAATACACTGAAGCTTTCTTT
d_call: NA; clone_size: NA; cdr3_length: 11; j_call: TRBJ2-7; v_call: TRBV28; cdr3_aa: CASSLTYEQYF; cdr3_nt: TGTGCCAGCAGTTTGACCTACGAGCAGTACTTC
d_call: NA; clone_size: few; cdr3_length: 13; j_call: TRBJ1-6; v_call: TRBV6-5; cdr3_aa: CASLGPPGSPLHF; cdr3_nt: TGTGCCAGCCTGGGACCGCCGGGCTCACCCCTCCACTTT
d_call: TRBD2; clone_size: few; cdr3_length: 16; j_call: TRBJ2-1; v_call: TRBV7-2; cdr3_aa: CASSRSGASPRYEQFF; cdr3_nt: TGTGCCAGCAGCCGTAGCGGGGCTTCTCCTAGGTATGAGCAGTTCTTC
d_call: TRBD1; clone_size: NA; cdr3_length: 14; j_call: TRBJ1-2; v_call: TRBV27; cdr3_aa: CASSPTGGSYGYTF; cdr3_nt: TGTGCCAGCAGTCCGACAGGGGGTTCCTATGGCTACACCTTC
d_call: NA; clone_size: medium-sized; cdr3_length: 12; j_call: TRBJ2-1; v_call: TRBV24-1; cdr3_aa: CATSTRGNEQFF; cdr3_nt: TGTGCCACCAGTACGCGGGGCAATGAGCAGTTCTTC
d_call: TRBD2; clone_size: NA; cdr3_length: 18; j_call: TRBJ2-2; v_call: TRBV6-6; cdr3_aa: CASSRTSGGAVDAGELFF; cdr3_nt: TGTGCCAGCAGCCGGACTAGCGGGGGGGCGGTTGACGCCGGGGAGCTGTTTTTT